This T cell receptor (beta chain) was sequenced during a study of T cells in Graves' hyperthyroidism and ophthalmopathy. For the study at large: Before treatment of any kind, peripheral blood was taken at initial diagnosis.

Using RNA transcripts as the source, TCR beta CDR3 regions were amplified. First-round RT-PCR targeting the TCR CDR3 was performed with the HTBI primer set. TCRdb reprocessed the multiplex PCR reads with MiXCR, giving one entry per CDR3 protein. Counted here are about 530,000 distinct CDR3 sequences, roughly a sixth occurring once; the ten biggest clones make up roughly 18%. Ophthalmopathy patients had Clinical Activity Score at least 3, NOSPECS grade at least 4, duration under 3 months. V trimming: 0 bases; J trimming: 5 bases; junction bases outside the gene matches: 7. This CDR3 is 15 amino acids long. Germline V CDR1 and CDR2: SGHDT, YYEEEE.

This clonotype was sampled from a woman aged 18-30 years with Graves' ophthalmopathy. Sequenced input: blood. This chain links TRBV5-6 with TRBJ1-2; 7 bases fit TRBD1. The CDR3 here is CASSLGPGQIYGYTF. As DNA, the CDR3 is TGTGCCAGCAGCTTGGGACCGGGACAGATATATGGCTACACCTTC.